This TCR beta chain was sequenced in a study of beta chain features in type 1 diabetes. This clone was seen a few times. The whole isolated RNA underwent reverse transcription, so sequencing captured expressed TCRB transcripts. Sequenced by immunoSEQ multiplex PCR; TCRdb stores in-frame clones only, minus some. Of 400,000 to 450,000 clones in the sample, 11% to 15% were seen once. V shed 6 bases, J shed 1 base, and the junction held 8 bases outside the gene matches. The CDR3 sequence is 16 residues long. In germline, CDR1 is LNHDA, CDR2 SQIVND (reference sequence). The TCR originated in a man in his thirties or forties in good health. This chain joins TRBV19 and TRBJ2-1, with 8 bases identical to TRBD1. Sequenced: naive CD4+ T cells from blood. CDR3: CASRSRTGRSYNEQFF. DNA of the CDR3: TGTGCCAGTAGAAGCAGGACAGGGCGGTCCTACAATGAGCAGTTCTTC.